Following are 19 T cell receptor beta chains from one sample sequenced in a study of T cell responses to AZD1222 COVID-19 vaccine. Using immunoSEQ multiplex PCR, the repertoire was profiled, and TCRdb retains in-frame clones only, with some absent. The table includes over 100,000 clones, roughly 85% detected once. Material: peripheral blood, obtained 28 days after the second dose of the MenACWY control vaccine. The receptors shown here come from an adult who received the MenACWY meningococcal vaccine as a control.

The chain recombines TRBV30 with TRBJ2-7, with TRBD2 identical over 8 bases. The V and J ends lost 3 bases and 5 bases, in that order; junction bases with no gene match: 3. This CDR3 region has 12 residues. The germline CDR1 and CDR2 sequences are GTSNPN and SVGIG (reference sequence). CDR3 nucleotide sequence: TGTGCCTGGAGCAGCGGGGGAGACGAGCAGTACTTC. Protein: CAWSSGGDEQYF.

V usage is TRBV6-5 and J usage is TRBJ1-3; 8 bases are shared with TRBD1. V lost 6 bases, J lost 10 bases, and 5 bases stayed unmatched. CDR3 length: 12 residues. Germline loops: CDR1 MNHEY, CDR2 SVGAGI. The CDR3 nucleotides read TGTGCCAGCAGCCAGGGGGCCGGGACCATATATTTT. Translating it yields CASSQGAGTIYF.

The chain is built from TRBV27 and TRBJ1-4; 10 nucleotides line up with TRBD1. Germline CDR1 is MNHEY and CDR2 is SMNVEV (reference sequence). V gave up 5 bases and J gave up 5 bases; unmatched junction bases: 5. The CDR3 covers 15 residues. CDR3 residues: CASSRPGQGNEKLFF. The CDR3 DNA is TGTGCCAGCAGTCGCCCGGGACAGGGGAATGAAAAACTGTTTTTT. Looking up the rest from reference TRBV27 and TRBJ1-4 gives the full variable domain: EAQVTQNPRYLITVTGKKLTVTCSQNMNHEYMSWYRQDPGLGLRQIYYSMNVEVTDKGDVPEGYKVSRKEKRNFPLILESPSPNQTSLYFCASSRPGQGNEKLFFGSGTQLSVL.

The chain is built from TRBV3-1 (or the pseudogene TRBV3-2) and TRBJ2-2; 8 positions match TRBD2. This CDR3 has 18 amino acids. Germline lookup yields CDR1 LGHDT and CDR2 YNNKEL (reference sequence). After removal of 4 bases from V and 4 bases from J, the junction contained 14 bases not matched to a gene. The CDR3 loop reads CASSPFPGLEAATGELFF. The CDR3 bases are TGTGCCAGCAGCCCATTCCCGGGACTAGAAGCCGCCACCGGGGAGCTGTTTTTT.

This rearrangement joins TRBV19 to TRBJ2-5; 7 bases match TRBD1. Unmatched junction bases numbered 9, after V lost 3 bases and J lost 5 bases. This CDR3 has 15 residues. The V gene's germline CDR1 is LNHDA and CDR2 SQIVND (reference sequence). CDR3 nucleotide sequence: TGTGCCAGTAGTATCCTTAAGACAGGGAGCGAGACCCAGTACTTC. Translation gives CASSILKTGSETQYF.

J is TRBJ2-3 and V is TRBV7-9; a possible D gene is TRBD1 (6 bases). The germline V gene encodes CDR1 SEHNR and CDR2 FQNEAQ (reference sequence). V was clipped by 3 bases and J by 2 bases, with 15 bases between them. The CDR3 sequence is 16 residues long. CDR3 amino acids: CASSFPTGKNTDTQYF. The CDR3 nucleotides are TGTGCCAGCAGCTTCCCCACAGGGAAGAACACAGATACGCAGTATTTT.

This chain links TRBV6-1 with TRBJ1-3, with unresolved D. Germline V CDR1 and CDR2: MNHNS, SASEGT. This CDR3 contains 14 residues. V was trimmed by 1 base and J by 6 bases, leaving 10 bases between them. The CDR3 nucleotides read TGTGCCAGCAGTGAAGGCGGCAGCCTAAACACCATATATTTT. Translation: CASSEGGSLNTIYF.

The V and J genes are TRBV2 and TRBJ2-3; D gene uncertain. Trimming pared 3 bases from V and 5 bases from J, leaving 9 bases between. The CDR3 totals 13 residues. The germline CDR1 and CDR2 sequences are SNHLY and FYNNEI. The CDR3 region is CASSDQTRDTQYF. In DNA, the CDR3 is TGTGCCAGCAGTGATCAGACCCGAGATACGCAGTATTTT.

The V gene is TRBV5-6, the J gene TRBJ2-7; TRBD1 matches 7 bases. CDR3 length: 15 residues. Per germline, CDR1 SGHDT and CDR2 YYEEEE. Trimming took 4 bases from V and 1 from J; bases not matched to a gene: 8. Here the CDR3 reads CASSPFGQVSYEQYF. The DNA for the CDR3 is TGTGCCAGCAGCCCGTTCGGACAGGTTTCCTACGAGCAGTACTTC.

Only a few counts were recorded for this clone. V gene TRBV10-2 combines with J gene TRBJ1-5; D is possibly TRBD1 (5 bases). Trimming removed 9 bases at V and 3 bases at J, with 15 bases between. The CDR3 has 14 residues. Germline V gene sequence: CDR1 WSHSY, CDR2 SAAADI. CDR3 nucleotides: TGCGCCAGTAAAAAGGGACGGGACAATCAGCCCCAGCATTTT. This gives the protein CASKKGRDNQPQHF.

J is TRBJ2-1 and V is TRBV6-5; D gene ambiguous. Trimming pared 7 bases from V and 13 bases from J, leaving 20 bases between. There are 13 residues in the CDR3. Germline V gives CDR1 MNHEY, CDR2 SVGAGI. The CDR3 nucleotides read TGTGCCAGCAACGGCCCCCAAACAGCAACCCAGTTCTTC. Encoded protein: CASNGPQTATQFF.

The chain links TRBV5-6 to TRBJ2-5; tentative D call: TRBD2 (6 bases). V gave up 3 bases and J gave up 0 bases, with 9 bases separating them. The CDR3 extends over 14 amino acids. The V gene's germline CDR1 is SGHDT and CDR2 YYEEEE. Here the CDR3 reads CASSWDWNQETQYF. CDR3 coding DNA: TGTGCCAGCAGCTGGGACTGGAACCAAGAGACCCAGTACTTC.

The rearrangement links TRBV27 to TRBJ2-2, with D possibly being TRBD1 (5 bases). Germline CDR1 reads MNHEY; CDR2 reads SMNVEV (reference sequence). The CDR3 is made up of 15 amino acids. The V end lost 3 bases, the J end lost 2 bases, and 10 bases lay between the germline ends. In DNA form, the CDR3 reads TGTGCCAGCAGTTTTCGCCGGACAAACACCGGGGAGCTGTTTTTT. It yields the protein CASSFRRTNTGELFF.

In this sample, this clone turned up a few times. J is TRBJ1-2 and V is TRBV7-8; 8 nucleotides line up with TRBD1. Looked up from germline, CDR1 is SGHVS and CDR2 is FQNEAQ. V lost 4 bases to trimming and J lost 4 bases; unmatched junction nucleotides: 2. CDR3 length: 13 amino acids. For the CDR3, the DNA is TGTGCCAGCAGCTCGACAGGGGCCTATGGCTACACCTTC. It encodes CASSSTGAYGYTF.

V and J are TRBV4-1 and TRBJ2-1, with D possibly being TRBD1 (6 bases). The germline V gene encodes CDR1 MGHRA and CDR2 YSYEKL. V gave up 0 bases and J gave up 11 bases, with 14 bases separating them. The CDR3 is made up of 14 amino acids. The CDR3 DNA is TGCGCCAGCAGCCAAGAACAAGGACAGCGGCAGCAGTTCTTC. Translating gives CASSQEQGQRQQFF.

The gene calls are TRBV19 and TRBJ1-5; 7 bases are a match to TRBD1. CDR1 is LNHDA and CDR2 is SQIVND in the germline V gene (reference sequence). The J segment lost 5 bases and the V segment lost 4 bases, leaving 11 bases of the junction unmatched. The CDR3 consists of 16 residues. The CDR3 sequence: CASSTASLTGYQPQHF. CDR3 coding DNA: TGTGCCAGTAGTACGGCCTCGCTGACAGGGTATCAGCCCCAGCATTTT.

The chain uses TRBV5-4 and TRBJ2-1, with D uncertain. There are 15 residues in the CDR3. Trimming pared 4 bases from V and 0 bases from J, leaving 11 bases between. Germline V gives CDR1 SGHNT, CDR2 YYREEE (reference sequence). The CDR3 loop reads CASSRESNSYNEQFF. As DNA, the CDR3 is TGTGCCAGCAGCCGCGAGTCAAACTCCTACAATGAGCAGTTCTTC.

This chain connects TRBV19 to TRBJ1-1; D remains unclear. Trimming stripped 5 bases from V and 4 bases from J, with 8 bases between. This CDR3 is built from 12 residues. CDR1 is LNHDA and CDR2 is SQIVND in the germline V gene (reference sequence). Written as DNA, the CDR3 is TGTGCCAGTAGTGTGAGAGGCACTGAAGCTTTCTTT. Its translation: CASSVRGTEAFF.

By share, this clone ranks as medium-sized. This chain joins TRBV5-8 and TRBJ1-2; weak D call: TRBD1 (5 bases). With 0 bases removed from V and 2 bases from J, the gap between germline ends came to 5 bases. Per germline, CDR1 SGHTS and CDR2 YDEGEE. CDR3 length: 13 residues. CDR3 sequence reads: CASSLAGNYGYTF. DNA for the CDR3: TGTGCCAGCAGCTTGGCAGGGAACTATGGCTACACCTTC.